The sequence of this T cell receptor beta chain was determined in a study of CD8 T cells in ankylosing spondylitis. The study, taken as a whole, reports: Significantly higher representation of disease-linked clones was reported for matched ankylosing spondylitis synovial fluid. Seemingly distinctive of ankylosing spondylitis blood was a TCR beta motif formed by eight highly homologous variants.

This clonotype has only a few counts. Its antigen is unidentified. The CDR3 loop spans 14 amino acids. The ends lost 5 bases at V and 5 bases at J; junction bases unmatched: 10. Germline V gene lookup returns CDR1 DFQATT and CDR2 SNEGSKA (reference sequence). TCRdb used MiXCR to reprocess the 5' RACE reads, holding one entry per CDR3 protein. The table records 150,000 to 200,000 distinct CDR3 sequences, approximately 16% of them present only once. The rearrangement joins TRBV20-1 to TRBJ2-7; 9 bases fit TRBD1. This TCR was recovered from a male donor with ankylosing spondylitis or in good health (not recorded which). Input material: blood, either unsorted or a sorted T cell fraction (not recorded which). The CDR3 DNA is TGCAGTGCTGAGCGGGACAGGGATCCCCACGAGCAGTACTTC. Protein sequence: CSAERDRDPHEQYF.